This record covers a single T cell receptor beta chain. Its specificity is unknown. The sample is drawn from a study of cytomegalovirus exposure and HLA in healthy donors. Looking at the study overall: A subsequent analysis reported that the roughly 120 validation repertoires were produced on the same platform that had also been used for the 666 first-cohort repertoires.

Clones were read by immunoSEQ multiplex PCR, and TCRdb kept only the in-frame ones, dropping some. The table includes under 200,000 clones, roughly nine tenths detected once. The study, taken as a whole, reports: Listed as cytomegalovirus-associated were about 160 TCR beta chains. Specific recognition of CMV antigens was confirmed in vitro for three chains (all CMV-associated). A subsequent analysis found that TCR clusters from the first cohort also tended to co-occur in the roughly 120 validation repertoires, with under 95% of cluster scores above 0.

This receptor was taken from a woman aged 30 to 39 in good health and CMV-seronegative. Input material: PBMCs.

CDR3 coding DNA: TGTGCCAGTACTCACCGCCGGGACAGAAATCAGCCCCAGCATTTT. Protein product: CASTHRRDRNQPQHF. J is TRBJ1-5 and V is TRBV19; 7 bases map to TRBD1. The V gene's germline CDR1 is LNHDA and CDR2 SQIVND (reference sequence). Trimming removed 7 bases from V and 4 bases from J; junction bases left unmatched: 10. The length of the CDR3 is 15 residues.